This is a list of T cell receptor beta chains from one sample in a study of blood T cell repertoires in COVID-19. Sequencing was performed with immunoSEQ multiplex PCR; in TCRdb, only in-frame clones are kept and a portion is missing. This sample has 85,000 to 100,000 clones; around three quarters occur once, and the top ten carry 8% to 9%. The sample was peripheral blood. These receptors were taken from a man between 45 and 60 years old who had recovered from COVID-19. CDR3s include the opening cysteine and the closing phenylalanine or tryptophan. D genes are given only for firm matches. Where a row states a size, it is once, few, many or the class of an expanded clone; other rows omit it.

CASSFGTGLNVLTF TGTGCCAGCAGTTTCGGGACAGGGCTCAACGTCCTGACTTTC TRBJ2-6 TRBD1 TRBV27 NA
CASRITGGYEQYF TGTGCCAGCAGAATTACAGGGGGCTACGAGCAGTACTTC TRBJ2-7 TRBD1 TRBV2 NA
CASSPRGRTTDTQYF TGTGCCAGCAGCCCTAGAGGGCGGACCACAGATACGCAGTATTTT TRBJ2-3 NA TRBV7-2 NA
CATSDYGQDTEAFF TGTGCCACCAGTGATTACGGACAGGACACTGAAGCTTTCTTT TRBJ1-1 TRBD1 TRBV24-1 few
CATSDFPGTSGYNEQFF TGTGCCACCAGTGATTTCCCAGGGACTAGCGGATACAATGAGCAGTTCTTC TRBJ2-1 TRBD2 TRBV24-1 NA
CASSPPTRSEQYF TGTGCCAGCTCACCACCGACTAGGAGCGAGCAGTACTTC TRBJ2-7 NA TRBV18 NA
CASSQAGGEETQYF TGTGCCAGCAGTCAGGCGGGGGGGGAAGAGACCCAGTACTTC TRBJ2-5 TRBD2 TRBV28 once
CASLPPAGGRYGYTF TGTGCCAGCCTTCCCCCCGCAGGGGGTCGGTATGGCTACACCTTC TRBJ1-2 TRBD1 TRBV6-1 NA
CASSLPQQGNTGELFF TGTGCCAGCAGCCTACCCCAACAGGGGAACACCGGGGAGCTGTTTTTT TRBJ2-2 NA TRBV7-3 NA
CASSLVSAYNEQFF TGTGCCAGCAGCTTGGTTTCAGCCTACAATGAGCAGTTCTTC TRBJ2-1 NA TRBV5-6 NA
CASSIRVQANTGELFF TGTGCCAGTAGTATTAGAGTCCAGGCGAACACCGGGGAGCTGTTTTTT TRBJ2-2 NA TRBV19 NA
CASSQGRYRSEETQYF TGCGCCAGCAGCCAGGGGAGGTATCGTTCTGAGGAGACCCAGTACTTC TRBJ2-5 NA TRBV4-3 NA
CASSTQGGSYNEQFF TGTGCCAGCAGCACCCAGGGGGGCTCCTACAATGAGCAGTTCTTC TRBJ2-1 NA TRBV11-2 NA
CSVETGVGQPQHF TGCAGCGTTGAAACAGGGGTCGGTCAGCCCCAGCATTTT TRBJ1-5 TRBD1 TRBV29-1 NA
CASNLGGNTEAFF TGTGCCAGCAATTTAGGGGGGAACACTGAAGCTTTCTTT TRBJ1-1 NA TRBV2 NA
CASPKGWNTEAFF TGTGCCAGCCCAAAGGGGTGGAACACTGAAGCTTTCTTT TRBJ1-1 NA TRBV21-1 NA
CASSGGLNNEQFF TGTGCCAGCAGTGGGGGACTCAACAATGAGCAGTTCTTC TRBJ2-1 NA TRBV2 few
CASSLAGSGDTQYF TGTGCCAGCAGCTTAGCCGGGAGTGGAGATACGCAGTATTTT TRBJ2-3 NA TRBV7-2 NA
CASTPRGNSDEKLFF TGTGCCAGCACCCCGCGGGGGAACAGCGATGAAAAACTGTTTTTT TRBJ1-4 NA TRBV6-5 NA
CASSLYPGQGYTEAFF TGTGCCAGCAGTTTGTATCCGGGACAGGGTTACACTGAAGCTTTCTTT TRBJ1-1 TRBD1 TRBV28 NA
CASSSRLGGGSAYNEQFF TGTGCCAGCAGCTCTCGACTGGGCGGGGGTTCCGCCTACAATGAGCAGTTCTTC TRBJ2-1 TRBD2 TRBV7-2 NA
CASSAGTGTNGELFF TGCGCCAGCAGCGCCGGGACAGGGACTAACGGGGAGCTGTTTTTT TRBJ2-2 TRBD1 TRBV10-1 NA
CASSLASGLPGNEQFF TGCGCCAGCAGCTTGGCGAGCGGACTGCCGGGCAATGAGCAGTTCTTC TRBJ2-1 NA TRBV5-1 NA
CASSPDREQYF TGTGCCAGCTCACCCGACAGAGAGCAGTACTTC TRBJ2-7 NA TRBV18 NA
CASSPGSNNSPLHF TGTGCCAGCTCGCCGGGATCCAATAATTCACCCCTCCACTTT TRBJ1-6 NA TRBV18 NA
CASSSRLTGTGTDTQYF TGTGCCAGCTCATCTCGGTTGACTGGCACCGGCACAGATACGCAGTATTTT TRBJ2-3 NA TRBV18 NA
CASSLSGQGNEKLFF TGTGCCAGCAGTTTATCGGGACAGGGTAATGAAAAACTGTTTTTT TRBJ1-4 TRBD1 TRBV28 few
CASSLGSPGGTGELFF TGCGCCAGCAGCTTGGGATCCCCAGGAGGTACCGGGGAGCTGTTTTTT TRBJ2-2 NA TRBV5-1 NA
CASSGWTSGGQETQYF TGTGCCAGCAGTGGGTGGACTAGCGGGGGACAAGAGACCCAGTACTTC TRBJ2-5 TRBD2 TRBV5-4 NA
CASSSLSGNTIYF TGTGCCAGCAGTTCCCTTTCTGGAAACACCATATATTTT TRBJ1-3 NA TRBV6-6 NA
CASSQAGGTNEKLFF TGCGCCAGCAGCCAAGCGGGGGGGACTAATGAAAAACTGTTTTTT TRBJ1-4 NA TRBV4-1 NA
CASSQLGGTGELFF TGTGCCAGCAGCCAATTGGGAGGCACCGGGGAGCTGTTTTTT TRBJ2-2 NA TRBV16 NA
CASEDRAGNTIYF TGTGCCAGCGAAGACAGGGCTGGAAACACCATATATTTT TRBJ1-3 TRBD1 TRBV19 NA
CASSQVPSGATDTQYF TGTGCCAGCAGCCAAGTACCTAGCGGGGCCACAGATACGCAGTATTTT TRBJ2-3 TRBD2 TRBV4-2 NA
CASSLGDRLNQPQHF TGTGCCAGCAGCTTAGGGGACAGATTGAATCAGCCCCAGCATTTT TRBJ1-5 TRBD1 TRBV7-2 NA
CASSLDRGTIYF TGTGCCAGCAGCTTAGACCGAGGGACCATATATTTT TRBJ1-3 NA TRBV11-2 few
CASSRDGGAGNEQFF TGTGCCAGCAGCAGGGACGGGGGGGCCGGGAATGAGCAGTTCTTC TRBJ2-1 TRBD2 TRBV27 NA
CASSPKSLPEAFF TGTGCCAGCTCACCAAAATCACTTCCTGAAGCTTTCTTT TRBJ1-1 NA TRBV18 NA
CASSTLLQGHEQFF TGCGCCAGCAGCACCCTCTTACAGGGCCATGAGCAGTTCTTC TRBJ2-1 NA TRBV5-1 once
CASRMGQSSGNTIYF TGTGCCAGCAGGATGGGCCAGAGCTCTGGAAACACCATATATTTT TRBJ1-3 NA TRBV6-5 NA
CASSLIGQGRPNEKLFF TGCGCCAGCAGCTTGATTGGACAGGGAAGACCTAATGAAAAACTGTTTTTT TRBJ1-4 TRBD1 TRBV5-1 NA
CASSLGTGVSPLHF TGCGCCAGCAGCCTAGGGACAGGGGTTTCACCCCTCCACTTT TRBJ1-6 TRBD1 TRBV5-1 many
CASSTDRGSAKNIQYF TGCGCCAGCAGTACCGACAGGGGGTCCGCCAAAAACATTCAGTACTTC TRBJ2-4 TRBD1 TRBV23-1 NA
CASSYGTGKEYGYTF TGTGCCAGCAGTTATGGGACAGGGAAGGAATATGGCTACACCTTC TRBJ1-2 TRBD1 TRBV6-6 NA
CASSYTTSGVAKNIQYF TGTGCCAGCAGTTACACGACTAGCGGAGTGGCCAAAAACATTCAGTACTTC TRBJ2-4 TRBD2 TRBV6-2/TRBV6-3 NA
CASSLESSFYGYTF TGTGCCAGCAGCTTAGAAAGCTCCTTCTATGGCTACACCTTC TRBJ1-2 NA TRBV7-9 NA
CASGPGQGASSYEQYF TGTGCCAGCGGTCCGGGACAGGGGGCGAGTTCCTACGAGCAGTACTTC TRBJ2-7 TRBD1 TRBV5-4 NA
CASALGHSNTEAFF TGTGCTAGTGCACTGGGACATTCGAACACTGAAGCTTTCTTT TRBJ1-1 NA TRBV12-5 NA
CASSFSSRGGAGLGPGYEQYF TGCGCCAGCAGCTTCTCGTCGAGGGGTGGGGCGGGACTAGGGCCTGGGTACGAGCAGTACTTC TRBJ2-7 TRBD2 TRBV5-1 NA
CASSGLGTEAFF TGTGCCAGCAGTGGACTGGGCACTGAAGCTTTCTTT TRBJ1-1 NA TRBV6-6 NA
CASSPWTGSEAFF TGTGCCAGCAGCCCCTGGACAGGGTCTGAAGCTTTCTTT TRBJ1-1 TRBD1 TRBV7-9 NA
CSVGDSEAGELFF TGCAGCGTTGGGGACTCCGAAGCCGGGGAGCTGTTTTTT TRBJ2-2 NA TRBV29-1 NA
CASSQGNTGHYGYTF TGTGCCAGCAGCCAAGGGAACACAGGGCACTATGGCTACACCTTC TRBJ1-2 NA TRBV14 NA
CASSIEGQGAYNEQFF TGTGCCAGTAGTATAGAGGGACAGGGAGCCTACAATGAGCAGTTCTTC TRBJ2-1 TRBD1 TRBV19 NA
CASSYNGRGATTGNEQFF TGTGCCAGCAGCTATAACGGTCGGGGGGCTACAACGGGGAATGAGCAGTTCTTC TRBJ2-1 NA TRBV7-6 NA
CASSDQGSGNTIYF TGTGCCAGCAGTGATCAGGGGTCTGGAAACACCATATATTTT TRBJ1-3 NA TRBV2 NA
CAWSYGEEKLFF TGTGCCTGGAGTTACGGAGAGGAAAAACTGTTTTTT TRBJ1-4 NA TRBV30 NA
CASSYRPSGPYEQYF TGTGCCAGCAGTTACAGGCCTAGCGGACCCTACGAGCAGTACTTC TRBJ2-7 TRBD2 TRBV6-5 few
CASSVVPDWSSYNEQFF TGTGCCAGCAGCGTAGTCCCCGACTGGAGCTCCTACAATGAGCAGTTCTTC TRBJ2-1 NA TRBV9 NA